Below, 10 T cell receptor beta chains from the same sample are listed, as sequenced in a study of blood T cell repertoires in COVID-19. Profiled with immunoSEQ multiplex PCR; TCRdb holds only in-frame clones, not every one. The repertoire has approximately 63,000 clones, around 89% of them found once; the top ten carry roughly 18%. The sample comprised peripheral blood. The receptors stem from a woman aged 55 to 70 with COVID-19, enrolled during active disease.

The rearrangement links TRBV5-1 to TRBJ1-1, with 7 bases identical to TRBD1. After removal of 4 bases from V and 0 bases from J, the junction contained 9 bases not matched to a gene. The CDR3 has 16 amino acids. The germline gives CDR1 SGHRS, CDR2 YFSETQ. CDR3 nucleotide sequence: TGCGCCAGCAGCCCAGACAGGGTTAACATGAACACTGAAGCTTTCTTT. As protein: CASSPDRVNMNTEAFF.

The DNA of the CDR3 is TGTGCCAGCAGCCCACCTGGGACAGAAGAGAGCAATCAGCCCCAGCATTTT. Translated: CASSPPGTEESNQPQHF. This chain uses TRBV7-9 with TRBJ1-5; 7 bases map to TRBD1. With V trimmed by 5 bases and J by 1 base, 11 bases remained unmatched. This CDR3 is built from 17 residues. Germline V gene sequence: CDR1 SEHNR, CDR2 FQNEAQ (reference sequence).

J is TRBJ1-3 and V is TRBV3-1 (or the pseudogene TRBV3-2); D is uncertain. Trimming removed 8 bases at V and 0 bases at J, with 14 bases between. Germline assignment: CDR1 LGHDT and CDR2 YNNKEL (reference sequence). The CDR3 is made up of 15 amino acids. The CDR3 sequence: CASALHRDSGNTIYF. DNA for the CDR3: TGTGCCAGCGCCCTCCACAGAGACTCTGGAAACACCATATATTTT.

A few counts support this clone. The chain links TRBV13 to TRBJ2-7, with 7 bases aligning to TRBD1. With 1 base clipped from V and 7 bases from J, the junction kept 7 bases outside the gene matches. Looked up from germline, CDR1 is PRHDT and CDR2 is FYEKMQ (reference sequence). This CDR3 is 14 amino acids long. CDR3 region: CASSLAPGGVEQYF. The CDR3 bases are TGTGCCAGCAGCTTAGCGCCAGGGGGTGTGGAGCAGTACTTC.

The rearrangement uses TRBV5-4 and TRBJ2-5; no reliable D call. Trimming shortened V by 0 bases and J by 5 bases, and 11 bases separated the two germline ends. The germline V gene encodes CDR1 SGHNT and CDR2 YYREEE (reference sequence). This CDR3 has 14 amino acids. CDR3: CASSLAGVQETQYF. CDR3 nucleotides: TGTGCCAGCAGCTTGGCAGGCGTCCAGGAGACCCAGTACTTC. Full variable domain (outside the CDR3, taken from reference TRBV5-4 and TRBJ2-5): ETGVTQSPTHLIKTRGQQVTLRCSSQSGHNTVSWYQQALGQGPQFIFQYYREEENGRGNFPPRFSGLQFPNYSSELNVNALELDDSALYLCASSLAGVQETQYFGPGTRLLVL.

The CDR3 region is CASSLELAGSYNEQFF. CDR3 nucleotide sequence: TGTGCCAGCAGCTTAGAACTAGCGGGCTCCTACAATGAGCAGTTCTTC. This chain uses TRBV11-3 with TRBJ2-1; the match to TRBD2 covers 9 bases. J gave up 0 bases and V 0 bases, and 0 bases lay outside the gene matches. Germline CDR1 is SGHNT and CDR2 is YENEEA. CDR3 length: 16 amino acids.

The chain couples TRBV7-3 to TRBJ1-1, with 8 bases lining up with TRBD1. This CDR3 is 14 amino acids long. Germline values: CDR1 SGHTA, CDR2 FQGTGA. Germline trimming cut 4 bases from V and 7 bases from J; bases unmatched to any gene: 8. As DNA, the CDR3 is TGTGCCAGCAGCTCTTGGGACAGGCGAGATGAAGCTTTCTTT. This codes for CASSSWDRRDEAFF.

The CDR3: CASSRTEKLFF. CDR3 nucleotide sequence: TGTGCCAGCAGCCGGACAGAAAAACTGTTTTTT. This chain links TRBV3-1 (or the pseudogene TRBV3-2) with TRBJ1-4; D is perhaps TRBD1 (5 bases). Trimming left V 4 bases short and J 8 bases short, with 5 bases between. The CDR3 is 11 residues long. Germline loops: CDR1 LGHDT, CDR2 YNNKEL (reference sequence).

This sequence joins TRBV7-2 and TRBJ1-4; D uncertain. CDR3 length equals 16 residues. V was pared by 1 base and J by 3 bases, with 12 bases between. Looked up from germline, CDR1 is SGHTA and CDR2 is FQGNSA. CDR3 sequence: CASSLERAGPNEKLFF. The DNA for the CDR3 is TGTGCCAGCAGCTTAGAGCGGGCAGGCCCTAATGAAAAACTGTTTTTT.

The chain combines TRBV4-3 with TRBJ2-3; tentatively, D is TRBD2 (5 bases). Germline CDR1 is LGHNA and CDR2 is YSLEER. The CDR3 has 17 amino acids. V lost 3 bases, J lost 5 bases, and 21 bases lay in between. The CDR3 DNA is TGCGCCAGCAGCCACCCTCCCGGGGAAACATCCGGAGATACGCAGTATTTT. Its translation: CASSHPPGETSGDTQYF.